Shown below are 17 T cell receptor beta chains from a single sample sequenced in a study of OX40 agonist ivuxolimab in advanced cancers. Sequencing used immunoSEQ multiplex PCR; TCRdb keeps in-frame clones, though not all of them. The sample yields about 32,000 clones, about four fifths seen once. The source was CD4+ or CD8+ T cells sorted from blood, collected in a trial of the OX40 agonist ivuxolimab. The receptors originated from an adult with an advanced solid tumor such as melanoma, head and neck, liver or kidney cancer.

This CDR3 reads CASSPRAETKTQYF. CDR3 nucleotide sequence: TGTGCCAGCAGCCCGCGGGCCGAGACGAAGACCCAGTACTTC. The chain recombines TRBV5-6 with TRBJ2-5, with D perhaps TRBD2 (5 bases). V shed 4 bases and J shed 6 bases, with 16 bases lying between them. The CDR3 totals 14 residues. The V gene's germline CDR1 is SGHDT and CDR2 YYEEEE. The whole variable domain, filled in from reference TRBV5-6 and TRBJ2-5, reads DAGVTQSPTHLIKTRGQQVTLRCSPKSGHDTVSWYQQALGQGPQFIFQYYEEEERQRGNFPDRFSGHQFPNYSSELNVNALLLGDSALYLCASSPRAETKTQYFGPGTRLLVL.

The chain carries TRBV9 and TRBJ2-1, with a possible D match to TRBD2 (6 bases). Trimming removed 0 bases from V and 0 bases from J, with 13 bases in between. Germline V CDR1 and CDR2: SGDLS, YYNGEE. The CDR3 has 17 residues. CDR3 bases: TGTGCCAGCAGCGTAGTAGTGGGGGGACCCTCCTACAATGAGCAGTTCTTC. It is translated as CASSVVVGGPSYNEQFF. The full variable domain, in which reference TRBV9 and TRBJ2-1 provide the parts outside the CDR3, is DSGVTQTPKHLITATGQRVTLRCSPRSGDLSVYWYQQSLDQGLQFLIQYYNGEERAKGNILERFSAQQFPDLHSELNLSSLELGDSALYFCASSVVVGGPSYNEQFFGPGTRLTVL.

In its sample, this clone was seen once. This chain connects TRBV9 to TRBJ1-4; the D is unclear. The CDR3 has 15 residues. The germline CDR1 and CDR2 sequences are SGDLS and YYNGEE. The germline V and J ends were trimmed by 0 bases and 8 bases, with 14 bases remaining between them. The CDR3 DNA reads as TGTGCCAGCAGCGTAGGTCCCACGGTTGGGGAAAAACTGTTTTTT. Translation gives CASSVGPTVGEKLFF.

The chain links TRBV6-5 to TRBJ1-1; 8 bases fit TRBD1. The trim removed 5 bases at V and 11 bases at J, leaving 13 bases unmatched. CDR1 and CDR2 (germline): MNHEY, SVGAGI. The CDR3 has 14 residues. The CDR3 here is CASSERTGKMVAFF. The CDR3 nucleotides are TGTGCCAGCAGTGAACGGACAGGGAAAATGGTCGCTTTCTTT.

The chain uses TRBV30 and TRBJ1-3; D unresolved. CDR3 length: 15 amino acids. Germline V gene sequence: CDR1 GTSNPN, CDR2 SVGIG (reference sequence). Trimming took 0 bases from V and 3 from J, leaving 12 bases between them. CDR3 sequence reads: CAWSVRVSGGNTIYF. CDR3 bases: TGTGCCTGGAGTGTACGAGTCTCAGGTGGAAACACCATATATTTT.

This clone came up a few times. V gene TRBV4-3 combines with J gene TRBJ2-2, with TRBD2 matching 9 bases. V lost 0 bases and J lost 0; bases outside the gene matches: 8. The CDR3 contains 19 residues. CDR1 is LGHNA, CDR2 YSLEER, per germline. CDR3 nucleotide sequence: TGCGCCAGCAGCCAAGATGGATGGGTAGCGGGGGCGAACACCGGGGAGCTGTTTTTT. This sequence encodes CASSQDGWVAGANTGELFF.

This clone has a handful of counts. The chain combines TRBV21-1 with TRBJ1-2; TRBD1 is taken as the D call from the table, unchecked against the DNA. TRBV21-1 is termed a pseudogene. This CDR3 comprises 14 residues. The CDR3 sequence: CASSKVRDRDGYTF. In DNA form, the CDR3 reads TGTGCCAGCAGCAAAGTAAGGGACAGGGATGGCTACACCTTC.

Concerning this clone itself: This sample includes further DNA sequences coding for the same CDR3. This chain joins TRBV30 and TRBJ1-4; a possible D gene is TRBD1 (5 bases). This CDR3 contains 14 residues. Between the trimmed V and J ends, which lost 8 bases and 7 bases, there was a span of 20 bases. Germline V gene sequence: CDR1 GTSNPN, CDR2 SVGIG (reference sequence). The CDR3 DNA is TGTGCCCAAAAAGCCGGGACGGGTACTGAAAAACTGTTTTTT. Translating it yields CAQKAGTGTEKLFF.

V and J are TRBV19 and TRBJ1-2; 8 positions match TRBD1. The length of the CDR3 is 14 residues. Germline V gene lookup returns CDR1 LNHDA and CDR2 SQIVND (reference sequence). J lost 10 bases, V lost 3 bases, and 10 bases had no gene match. The CDR3 region is CASSIPGQVSYYTF. The CDR3 bases are TGTGCCAGTAGTATTCCGGGACAGGTATCTTACTACACCTTC.

Only one count was recorded for this clone. The genes are TRBV5-1 and TRBJ2-7; D remains unclear. The CDR3 has 15 amino acids. CDR1 and CDR2 from the germline V gene are SGHRS and YFSETQ. The germline V and J ends were trimmed by 4 bases and 2 bases, with 16 bases remaining between them. CDR3 region: CASSPGSRTTYEQYF. CDR3 DNA: TGCGCCAGCAGCCCGGGCAGCCGTACTACCTACGAGCAGTACTTC.

The gene calls are TRBV15 and TRBJ2-5; D ambiguous. Germline V CDR1 and CDR2: LNHNV, YYDKDF (reference sequence). The V gene lost 3 bases and the J gene lost 0 bases, with 11 bases spanning the gap. CDR3 size: 15 residues. DNA for the CDR3: TGTGCCACCAGCAGTACTACGGCGTACCAAGAGACCCAGTACTTC. This gives the protein CATSSTTAYQETQYF.

This clone appeared once. The chain is built from TRBV6-5 and TRBJ1-2; TRBD1 might be the D (6 bases). This CDR3 has 12 residues. Trimming stripped 0 bases from V and 8 bases from J, with 7 bases between. Germline CDR1 MNHEY, CDR2 SVGAGI. The CDR3 spells CASSYSGGGYTF. The CDR3 DNA sequence: TGTGCCAGCAGTTACTCAGGGGGGGGCTACACCTTC.

This sequence joins TRBV6-5 and TRBJ2-7; D is unresolved. Deletions cut 7 bases from V and 4 bases from J, with 17 bases between. CDR1 is MNHEY and CDR2 is SVGAGI in the germline V gene. The length of the CDR3 is 14 residues. CDR3 region: CASNSQNRSYEQYF. Written as DNA, the CDR3 is TGTGCCAGCAATTCCCAGAACCGTAGTTACGAGCAGTACTTC.

This clone is medium-sized within its sample. The genes are TRBV5-6 and TRBJ2-2; a possible D gene is TRBD1 (6 bases). From germline, CDR1 is SGHDT and CDR2 YYEEEE. Trimming pared 2 bases from V and 3 bases from J, leaving 17 bases between. This CDR3 is 17 amino acids long. CDR3 sequence reads: CASSFGQGWTDTGELFF. The CDR3 nucleotides are TGTGCCAGCAGCTTTGGGCAGGGGTGGACTGACACCGGGGAGCTGTTTTTT.

This clone has only one observation. The chain links TRBV29-1 to TRBJ2-5; a possible D gene is TRBD1 (6 bases). The CDR3 sequence is 11 residues long. The V gene's germline CDR1 is SQVTM and CDR2 ANQGSEA. The germline V and J ends were trimmed by 7 bases and 5 bases, with 11 bases remaining between them. The CDR3 DNA is TGCAGCGCCTCAAGGGGGGAGACCCAGTACTTC. Its translation: CSASRGETQYF.

J is TRBJ2-7 and V is TRBV5-1, with TRBD1 matching over 7 bases. V was pared by 0 bases and J by 6 bases, with 9 bases of the junction left unmatched. Per the germline V gene, CDR1 is SGHRS and CDR2 is YFSETQ. The CDR3 totals 15 residues. This CDR3 reads CASSLGRQGSSEQYF. The CDR3 DNA reads as TGCGCCAGCAGCTTGGGGCGACAGGGAAGTAGCGAGCAGTACTTC.

This chain joins TRBV30 and TRBJ1-4; 10 bases match TRBD1. This CDR3 is built from 14 residues. V was clipped by 8 bases and J by 5 bases; unmatched bases: 8. Germline V gives CDR1 GTSNPN, CDR2 SVGIG (reference sequence). The CDR3 region has the DNA TGTGCCCACGCCCGGGGACAGGGGAATGAAAAACTGTTTTTT. This sequence encodes CAHARGQGNEKLFF.